Following are 18 T cell receptor beta chains from one sample sequenced in a study of prognosis after radiotherapy for stage I lung cancer. The genomic DNA TCR beta CDR3 region underwent two rounds of multiplex PCR. Amplification in first-round PCR relied on primers specific to each TRBV and TRBJ gene. MiXCR was run by TCRdb on the multiplex PCR reads, yielding one entry per CDR3 protein. The sample includes tens of thousands of distinct CDR3 sequences, around 37% of them seen just once. The source was PBMCs, collected before or after stereotactic body radiation therapy (not recorded which). These receptors all come from a donor at least 50 years old with non-small cell lung cancer.

Details on this clonotype: This likely came from a read error, as a far larger clone is one base away. V is TRBV12-3 or TRBV12-4 and J is TRBJ1-2; D unclear. CDR3 length equals 16 residues. Deletions cut 4 bases from V and 5 bases from J, with 20 bases between. The chain's CDR3 is CASSYSLDGRKYGYTF. The CDR3 region has the DNA TGTGCCAGCAGTTACTCACTGGACGGAAGAAAATATGGCTACACCTTC.

By share, this clonotype counts as large (0.1 to 1%). V is TRBV12-5 and J is TRBJ2-7, with D possibly TRBD1 on 5 matching bases. The CDR3 has 12 residues. Germline CDR1 reads LGHNT; CDR2 reads FRNRAP. Trimming shortened V by 6 bases and J by 3 bases, and 9 bases separated the two germline ends. Written as DNA, the CDR3 is TGTGCTAGTGGACCGACAGTCTACGAGCAGTACTTC. It codes for CASGPTVYEQYF.

This clonotype came up a few times. A far more abundant clone sits one base away, making this likely a read error. The V call is TRBV7-9, the J call TRBJ2-1; 8 nucleotides agree with TRBD2. This CDR3 has 14 amino acids. CDR1 SEHNR and CDR2 FQNEAQ come from the germline V gene (reference sequence). DNA of the CDR3: TGTGCCAGCAGCTTACGCGACAGCGGGGGTGAGCAGTCCTTC. Residues: CASSLRDSGGEQSF.

This clonotype was recorded at least ten times. The V and J genes are TRBV6-2 or TRBV6-3 and TRBJ1-1, with 8 bases that match TRBD1. V shed 6 bases and J 1 base; nucleotides not matched to a gene: 1. Germline values: CDR1 MNHEY, CDR2 SVGEGT. This CDR3 region has 13 residues. This chain's CDR3 is CASRDRANTEAFF. For the CDR3, the DNA is TGTGCCAGCAGGGACAGGGCGAACACTGAAGCTTTCTTT.

The chain carries TRBV20-1 and TRBJ1-1; 8 positions agree with TRBD1. J was trimmed by 1 base and V by 4 bases; bases with no gene match: 5. Germline lookup yields CDR1 DFQATT and CDR2 SNEGSKA (reference sequence). This CDR3 is 14 amino acids long. CDR3 loop: CSATPGQGNTEAFF. CDR3 nucleotides: TGCAGTGCTACCCCCGGACAGGGGAACACTGAAGCTTTCTTT.

This clonotype was seen many times. This chain joins TRBV2 and TRBJ2-3; D perhaps matches TRBD2 (6 bases). Germline CDR1 and CDR2: SNHLY and FYNNEI. The CDR3 extends over 14 amino acids. V lost 10 bases to trimming and J lost 0 bases, with 14 bases between them. CDR3 residues: CAIPIAASTDTQYF. CDR3 nucleotides: TGTGCCATCCCTATAGCGGCTAGCACAGATACGCAGTATTTT.

This clonotype showed up many times. The chain uses TRBV5-1 and TRBJ2-7; D gene unclear. With 4 bases removed from V and 4 bases from J, the gap between germline ends came to 21 bases. Germline loops: CDR1 SGHRS, CDR2 YFSETQ. The length of the CDR3 is 16 residues. The chain's CDR3 is CASSPGSPLRPYEQYF. The CDR3 DNA sequence: TGCGCCAGCAGCCCCGGATCCCCCCTTAGGCCTTACGAGCAGTACTTC. Using reference TRBV5-1 and TRBJ2-7 for the parts outside the CDR3, the full variable domain is KAGVTQTPRYLIKTRGQQVTLSCSPISGHRSVSWYQQTPGQGLQFLFEYFSETQRNKGNFPGRFSGRQFSNSRSEMNVSTLELGDSALYLCASSPGSPLRPYEQYFGPGTRLTVT.

This clonotype was seen repeatedly, ten times or more. The chain links TRBV6-1 to TRBJ2-5; 10 bases fit TRBD1. This CDR3 region has 15 residues. The germline V gene encodes CDR1 MNHNS and CDR2 SASEGT. V trimming: 6 bases; J trimming: 6 bases; junction bases outside the gene matches: 10. The CDR3 sequence is CASSSTGGFGKTQYF. The CDR3 DNA reads as TGTGCCAGCAGCTCGACAGGGGGCTTTGGAAAGACCCAGTACTTC.

This chain joins TRBV6-2 or TRBV6-3 and TRBJ2-2; 7 bases match TRBD1. CDR3 length: 13 residues. Trimming cost V 5 bases and J 5 bases; bases outside gene matches: 2. From germline, CDR1 is MNHEY and CDR2 SVGEGT. CDR3 coding DNA: TGTGCCAGCAGTCGGGACAGAACCGGGGAGCTGTTTTTT. Translation: CASSRDRTGELFF.

This clonotype was found many times. The chain is built from TRBV11-2 and TRBJ2-1, with 8 bases that match TRBD1. From germline, CDR1 is SGHAT and CDR2 FQNNGV. Trimming cost V 1 base and J 6 bases; bases outside gene matches: 5. CDR3 length equals 15 residues. In DNA, the CDR3 is TGTGCCAGCAGCTTAGTTACAGGGGGTGTCAATGAGCAGTTCTTC. It specifies CASSLVTGGVNEQFF. Looking up the rest from reference TRBV11-2 and TRBJ2-1 gives the full variable domain: EAGVAQSPRYKIIEKRQSVAFWCNPISGHATLYWYQQILGQGPKLLIQFQNNGVVDDSQLPKDRFSAERLKGVDSTLKIQPAKLEDSAVYLCASSLVTGGVNEQFFGPGTRLTVL.

DNA of the CDR3: TGTGCCAGCCGGGGGGGTTCTGGAAACACCATATATTTT. Protein product: CASRGGSGNTIYF. The chain recombines TRBV13 with TRBJ1-3; weak D call: TRBD1 (5 bases). V was clipped by 8 bases and J by 1 base, with 9 bases between them. CDR3 length: 13 residues. Looked up from germline, CDR1 is PRHDT and CDR2 is FYEKMQ (reference sequence).

At least ten counts were recorded for this clonotype. The V call is TRBV10-3, the J call TRBJ2-3, with D possibly being TRBD1 or TRBD2 (5 bases each). The CDR3 runs 14 residues. Trimming removed 5 bases from V and 1 base from J, with 10 bases in between. Germline V gene sequence: CDR1 ENHRY, CDR2 SYGVKD. The CDR3 loop is CAISWGTRTDTQYF. The CDR3 bases are TGTGCCATCAGTTGGGGGACCCGCACAGATACGCAGTATTTT.

This clonotype has only one observation. This chain's CDR3 is CASSLTSVRRDTQYF. The CDR3 bases are TGTGCCAGCAGCCTGACTAGCGTGAGGAGAGATACGCAGTATTTT. The rearrangement joins TRBV28 to TRBJ2-3; TRBD2 matches 8 bases. Germline CDR1 is MDHEN and CDR2 is SYDVKM. The CDR3 runs 15 residues. After removal of 6 bases from V and 5 bases from J, the junction contained 10 bases not matched to a gene.

The J gene is TRBJ2-7, the V gene TRBV7-2, with 7 nucleotides matching TRBD2. The CDR3 length is 18 residues. The V and J ends lost 0 bases and 5 bases, in that order; junction bases with no gene match: 16. Germline V gene data show CDR1 as SGHTA and CDR2 as FQGNSA. CDR3 sequence: CASSLASGSGRALDEQYF. The DNA of the CDR3 is TGTGCCAGCAGCTTAGCGAGCGGAAGTGGGAGGGCCCTGGACGAGCAGTACTTC.

This clonotype was observed at least ten times. V gene TRBV7-9 combines with J gene TRBJ2-3; 14 nucleotides match TRBD2. J gave up 6 bases and V 4 bases, and 6 bases lay outside the gene matches. In germline, CDR1 is SEHNR, CDR2 FQNEAQ (reference sequence). This CDR3 region has 16 residues. This chain's CDR3 is CASSSGLAGAVDTQYF. The CDR3 DNA reads TGTGCCAGCAGCTCGGGACTAGCGGGAGCGGTGGATACGCAGTATTTT. Drawing the rest from reference TRBV7-9 and TRBJ2-3, the complete variable domain is DTGVSQNPRHKITKRGQNVTFRCDPISEHNRLYWYRQTLGQGPEFLTYFQNEAQLEKSRLLSDRFSAERPKGSFSTLEIQRTEQGDSAMYLCASSSGLAGAVDTQYFGPGTRLTVL.

This clonotype was picked up a small number of times. Possible read error: a much larger clone is one base away. This chain connects TRBV20-1 to TRBJ1-5; 8 positions match TRBD1. Germline loops: CDR1 DFQATT, CDR2 SNEGSKA (reference sequence). The J segment lost 6 bases and the V segment lost 7 bases, leaving 8 bases of the junction unmatched. The CDR3 loop spans 13 amino acids. The CDR3 DNA reads TGCAGTGACATGACAGGGGAGGGTCAGCCCCAGCATTTT. This gives the protein CSDMTGEGQPQHF.

This clonotype was seen repeatedly, ten times or more. The chain links TRBV5-1 to TRBJ2-5, with 8 bases lining up with TRBD1. This CDR3 has 14 residues. CDR1 and CDR2 from the germline V gene are SGHRS and YFSETQ. V trimming: 1 base; J trimming: 4 bases; junction bases outside the gene matches: 3. CDR3 region: CASSLTGGGETQYF. Written as DNA, the CDR3 is TGCGCCAGCAGCTTGACAGGGGGTGGAGAGACCCAGTACTTC. Drawing the rest from reference TRBV5-1 and TRBJ2-5, the complete variable domain is KAGVTQTPRYLIKTRGQQVTLSCSPISGHRSVSWYQQTPGQGLQFLFEYFSETQRNKGNFPGRFSGRQFSNSRSEMNVSTLELGDSALYLCASSLTGGGETQYFGPGTRLLVL.

This clonotype was seen at least ten times. V and J are TRBV12-3 or TRBV12-4 and TRBJ2-1, with D hard to call. This CDR3 comprises 13 residues. Deletions cut 3 bases from V and 6 bases from J, with 9 bases between. CDR3: CASSFLLFNEQFF. The CDR3 DNA sequence: TGTGCCAGCAGTTTTTTACTCTTCAATGAGCAGTTCTTC.